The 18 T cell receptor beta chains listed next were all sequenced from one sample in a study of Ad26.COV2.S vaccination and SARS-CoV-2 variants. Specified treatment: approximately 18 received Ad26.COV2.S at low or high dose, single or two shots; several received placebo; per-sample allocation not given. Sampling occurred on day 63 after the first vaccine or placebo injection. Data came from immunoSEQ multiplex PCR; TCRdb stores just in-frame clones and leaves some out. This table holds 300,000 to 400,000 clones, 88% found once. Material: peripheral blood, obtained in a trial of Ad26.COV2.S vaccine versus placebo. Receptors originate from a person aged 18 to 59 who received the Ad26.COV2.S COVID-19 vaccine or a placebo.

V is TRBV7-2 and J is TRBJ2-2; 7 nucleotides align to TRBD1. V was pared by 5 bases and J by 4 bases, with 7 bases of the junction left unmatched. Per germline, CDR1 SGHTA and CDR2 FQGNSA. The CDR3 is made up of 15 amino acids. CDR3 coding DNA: TGTGCCAGCAGCAGCGACAGGGTATTCACCGGGGAGCTGTTTTTT. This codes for CASSSDRVFTGELFF.

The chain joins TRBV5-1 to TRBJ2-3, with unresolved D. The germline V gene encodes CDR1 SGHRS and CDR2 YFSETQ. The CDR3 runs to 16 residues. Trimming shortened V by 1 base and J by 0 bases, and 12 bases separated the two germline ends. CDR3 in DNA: TGCGCCAGCAGCTTGAATCGCGGTACTAGCACAGATACGCAGTATTTT. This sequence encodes CASSLNRGTSTDTQYF.

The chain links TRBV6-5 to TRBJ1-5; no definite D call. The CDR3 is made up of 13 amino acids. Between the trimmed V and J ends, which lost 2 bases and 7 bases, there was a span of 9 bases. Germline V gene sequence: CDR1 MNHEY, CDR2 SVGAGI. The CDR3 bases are TGTGCCAGCAGTTACGGTCCTCGGCAGCCCCAGCATTTT. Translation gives CASSYGPRQPQHF.

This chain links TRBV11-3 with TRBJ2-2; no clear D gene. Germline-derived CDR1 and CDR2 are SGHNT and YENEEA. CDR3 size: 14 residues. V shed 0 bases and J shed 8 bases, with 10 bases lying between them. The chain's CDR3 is CASSLEYFTGELFF. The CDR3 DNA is TGTGCCAGCAGCTTAGAATATTTTACGGGGGAGCTGTTTTTT.

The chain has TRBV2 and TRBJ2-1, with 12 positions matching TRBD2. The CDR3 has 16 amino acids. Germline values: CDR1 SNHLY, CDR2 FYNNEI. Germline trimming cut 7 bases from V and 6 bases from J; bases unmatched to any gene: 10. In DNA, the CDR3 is TGTGCCAGCACTCCAAAGGTACTAGCGGGAGGCAATGAGCAGTTCTTC. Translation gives CASTPKVLAGGNEQFF. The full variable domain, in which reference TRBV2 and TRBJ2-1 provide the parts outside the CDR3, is EPEVTQTPSHQVTQMGQEVILRCVPISNHLYFYWYRQILGQKVEFLVSFYNNEISEKSEIFDDQFSVERPDGSNFTLKIRSTKLEDSAMYFCASTPKVLAGGNEQFFGPGTRLTVL.

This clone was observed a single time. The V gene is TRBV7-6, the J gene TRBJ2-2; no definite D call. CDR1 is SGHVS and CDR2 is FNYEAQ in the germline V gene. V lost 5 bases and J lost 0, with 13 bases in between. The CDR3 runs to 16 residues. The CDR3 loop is CASSPRRLPNTGELFF. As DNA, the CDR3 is TGTGCCAGCAGCCCCCGACGGCTACCGAACACCGGGGAGCTGTTTTTT.

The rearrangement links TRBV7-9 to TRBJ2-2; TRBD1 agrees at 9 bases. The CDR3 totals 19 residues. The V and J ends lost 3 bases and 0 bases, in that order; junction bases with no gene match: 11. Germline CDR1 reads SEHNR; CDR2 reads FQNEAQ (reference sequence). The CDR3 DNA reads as TGTGCCAGCAGCTTTAGTTGGGGACAGGGTACAGCGAACACCGGGGAGCTGTTTTTT. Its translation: CASSFSWGQGTANTGELFF.

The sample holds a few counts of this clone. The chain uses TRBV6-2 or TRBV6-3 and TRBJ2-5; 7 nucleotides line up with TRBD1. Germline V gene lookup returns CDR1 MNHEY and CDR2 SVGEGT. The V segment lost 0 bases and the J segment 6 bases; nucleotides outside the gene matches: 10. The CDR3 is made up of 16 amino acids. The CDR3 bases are TGTGCCAGCAGTTACTCACACGACAGGGCGGTCAAGACCCAGTACTTC. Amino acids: CASSYSHDRAVKTQYF.

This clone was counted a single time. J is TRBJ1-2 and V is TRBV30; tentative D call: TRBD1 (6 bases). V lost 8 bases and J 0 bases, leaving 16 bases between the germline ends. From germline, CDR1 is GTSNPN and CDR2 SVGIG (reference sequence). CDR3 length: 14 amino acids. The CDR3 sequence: CAGGTPLANYGYTF. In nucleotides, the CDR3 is TGTGCCGGCGGGACACCGTTGGCTAACTATGGCTACACCTTC.

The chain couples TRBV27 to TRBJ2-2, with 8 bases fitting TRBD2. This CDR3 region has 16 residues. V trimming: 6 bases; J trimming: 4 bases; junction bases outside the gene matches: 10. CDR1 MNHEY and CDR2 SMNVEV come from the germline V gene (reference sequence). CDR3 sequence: CASREPGLVSTGELFF. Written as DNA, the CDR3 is TGTGCCAGCAGGGAACCGGGACTAGTTTCCACCGGGGAGCTGTTTTTT.

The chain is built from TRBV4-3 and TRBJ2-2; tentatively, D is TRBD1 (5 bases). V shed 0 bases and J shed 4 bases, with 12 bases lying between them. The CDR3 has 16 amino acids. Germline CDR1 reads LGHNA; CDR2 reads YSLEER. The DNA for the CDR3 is TGCGCCAGCAGCCAAGATAAGGGGTTCGCCACCGGGGAGCTGTTTTTT. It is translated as CASSQDKGFATGELFF.

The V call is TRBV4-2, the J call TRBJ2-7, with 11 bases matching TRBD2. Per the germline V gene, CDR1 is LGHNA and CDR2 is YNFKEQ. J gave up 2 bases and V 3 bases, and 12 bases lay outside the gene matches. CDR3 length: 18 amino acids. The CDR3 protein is CASSHATHGTSGTYEQYF. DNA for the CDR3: TGTGCCAGCAGCCATGCGACCCATGGGACTAGCGGAACCTACGAGCAGTACTTC.

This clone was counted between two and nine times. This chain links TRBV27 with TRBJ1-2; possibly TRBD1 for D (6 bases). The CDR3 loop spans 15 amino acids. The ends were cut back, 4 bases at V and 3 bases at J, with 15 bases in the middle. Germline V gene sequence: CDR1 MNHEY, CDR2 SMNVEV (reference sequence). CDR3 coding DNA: TGTGCCAGCAGTTCTCTAGGGGGGCAGGACTATGGCTACACCTTC. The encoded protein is CASSSLGGQDYGYTF.

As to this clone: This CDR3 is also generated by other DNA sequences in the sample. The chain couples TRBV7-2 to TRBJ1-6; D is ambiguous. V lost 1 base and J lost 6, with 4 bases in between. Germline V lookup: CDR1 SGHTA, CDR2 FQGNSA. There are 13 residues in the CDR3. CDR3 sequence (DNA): TGTGCCAGCAGCTTAGGCTCTAATTCACCCCTCCACTTT. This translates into CASSLGSNSPLHF.

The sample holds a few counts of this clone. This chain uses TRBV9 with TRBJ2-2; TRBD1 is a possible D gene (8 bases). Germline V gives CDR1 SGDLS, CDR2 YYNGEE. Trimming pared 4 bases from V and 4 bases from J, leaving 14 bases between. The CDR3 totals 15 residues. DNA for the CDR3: TGTGCCAGCAGCCCTAGCGGACAGGGCACCGGGGAGCTGTTTTTT. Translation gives CASSPSGQGTGELFF.

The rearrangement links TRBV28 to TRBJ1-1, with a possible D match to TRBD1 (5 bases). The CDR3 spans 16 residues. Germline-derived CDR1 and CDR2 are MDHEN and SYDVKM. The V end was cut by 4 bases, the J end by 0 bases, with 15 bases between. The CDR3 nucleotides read TGTGCCAGCAGTTCCCGGGCCTGGGGCTTGAACACTGAAGCTTTCTTT. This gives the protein CASSSRAWGLNTEAFF.

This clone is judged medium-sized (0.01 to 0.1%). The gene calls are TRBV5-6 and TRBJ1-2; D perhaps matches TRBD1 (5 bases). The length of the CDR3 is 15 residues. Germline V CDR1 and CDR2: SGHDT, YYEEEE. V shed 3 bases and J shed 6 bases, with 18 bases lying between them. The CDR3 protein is CASSSMPGRPHGYTF. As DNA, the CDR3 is TGTGCCAGCAGCTCGATGCCGGGACGGCCACATGGCTACACCTTC.

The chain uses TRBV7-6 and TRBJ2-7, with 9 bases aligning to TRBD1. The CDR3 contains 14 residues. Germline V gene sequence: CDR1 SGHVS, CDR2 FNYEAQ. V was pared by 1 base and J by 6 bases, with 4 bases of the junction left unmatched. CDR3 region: CASSLGDRASEQYF. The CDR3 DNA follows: TGTGCCAGCAGCTTAGGGGACAGGGCCTCCGAGCAGTACTTC.